This T cell receptor (beta chain) stems from a study of CXCR3-negative and CXCR3-positive naive CD8 T cells. General study findings and limits: Surface CD5 was comparable between naive subsets; TCR strength was inferred from TRB CDR3 properties. The study found more hydrophobic TRB CDR3s in CXCR3-positive naive cells than in CXCR3-negative naive cells.

It was by 5' RACE with UMI labels that the TRB cDNA libraries were prepared. For each CDR3 protein, TCRdb gives one entry from its re-call of the 5' RACE reads, without DNA. The sample data list over 150,000 distinct CDR3 sequences. On this clonotype itself: Its target is unknown.

The CDR3 is 13 residues long. CDR1 and CDR2 (germline): MNHEY, SVGAGI. Every CD8+ subset sample held some 300,000 flow-sorted cells, done in triplicate. The specimen was naive CXCR3+ CD8+ T cells from blood. Subset reported: CD45RO-CCR7+CD27+CD95- naive CD8+ T cells expressing CXCR3 (TNR3+). The genes are TRBV6-5 and TRBJ1-2; the D gene TCRdb calls, TRBD1, cannot be checked with no DNA. The clonotype originates from a human donor in good health. Some clones in this sample may be carry-over from other donors' samples. CDR3 loop: CASTDRATYGYTF.